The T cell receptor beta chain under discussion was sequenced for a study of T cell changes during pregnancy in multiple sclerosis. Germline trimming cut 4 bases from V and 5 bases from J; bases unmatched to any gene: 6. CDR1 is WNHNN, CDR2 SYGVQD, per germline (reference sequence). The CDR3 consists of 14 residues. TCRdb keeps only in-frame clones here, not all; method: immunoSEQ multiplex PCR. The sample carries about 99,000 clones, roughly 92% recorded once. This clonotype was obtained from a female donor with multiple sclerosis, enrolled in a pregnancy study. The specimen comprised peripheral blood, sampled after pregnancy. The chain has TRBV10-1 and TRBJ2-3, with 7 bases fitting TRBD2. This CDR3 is CASSVTSREDTQYF. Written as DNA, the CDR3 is TGCGCCAGCAGTGTGACTAGCAGAGAAGATACGCAGTATTTT.